This T cell receptor (beta chain) was profiled in a study of T cells in Graves' hyperthyroidism and ophthalmopathy. This clonotype was seen just once. Its target is unknown. Researchers took RNA transcripts and amplified the TCR beta CDR3 regions from them. First-round RT-PCR targeting the TCR CDR3 was performed with the HTBI primer set. TCRdb re-called the multiplex PCR reads with MiXCR, one entry per CDR3 protein. The sample shows about 330,000 distinct CDR3 sequences, approximately 15% of them seen only once. PBMCs were sourced from 9 to 10 ml fresh peripheral blood. Study-wide results and limits: Blood also showed most of the thyroid clonotypes that were expanded above 0.001.

The source of this sequence is a woman aged 40 to 49 with Graves' ophthalmopathy. Material: blood.

CDR3 sequence reads: CASSARGQGAVGGEQYF. CDR3 sequence (DNA): TGTGCCAGCAGTGCTAGGGGGCAGGGGGCTGTTGGTGGTGAGCAGTACTTC. The rearrangement joins TRBV6-4 to TRBJ2-7; 8 bases align to TRBD1. The CDR3 consists of 17 residues. V was pared by 4 bases and J by 7 bases, with 18 bases of the junction left unmatched. The germline CDR1 and CDR2 sequences are MRHNA and SNTAGT.